This T cell receptor (beta chain) is from a study of graft-versus-host responses after intestinal transplantation. Assay: immunoSEQ multiplex PCR; the TCRdb copy retains only in-frame clones and omits some. The table records 80,000 to 95,000 clones, about 93% of them present only once. As concerns this clone: What it binds is unknown.

CDR3 size: 15 residues. V lost 4 bases and J 1 base, leaving 13 bases between the germline ends. Germline V gives CDR1 LNHDA, CDR2 SQIVND (reference sequence). Sequenced material: unstimulated CD8+ T cells sorted from spleen or lymph node cells, taken before intestinal transplant. The receptor was isolated from a human donor who received an intestinal transplant. This sequence joins TRBV19 and TRBJ2-5; no definite D call. CDR3 in amino acids: CASSTPGEPQETQYF. The CDR3 DNA reads as TGTGCCAGTAGTACTCCCGGCGAACCCCAAGAGACCCAGTACTTC.